This record looks at one TCR beta chain sequence and its context. No antigen is known for it. The authors made TCR cDNA by 5'RACE template switching, adding a universal primer site and UMIs. TCRdb called the 5' RACE reads again in MiXCR, with one record for every CDR3 protein. The sample contains hundreds of thousands of distinct CDR3 sequences, approximately 13% of which appear only once. This sample was taken from a study of T cells after yellow fever vaccination. Study details: The SMART-Seq v4 Ultra Low Input method served to prepare the low-cell-number fractions.

Germline assignment: CDR1 SGHDN and CDR2 FVKESK. With 3 bases clipped from V and 3 bases from J, the junction kept 10 bases outside the gene matches. The CDR3 contains 16 residues. Study-wide results and caveats: Reappearing after the booster were most of the clones from primary vaccination (around 96% CD4, 70% to 90% CD8).

This TCR derives from a young man who received the YFV17D yellow fever vaccine. Source: PBMCs, taken on the day of the yellow fever booster vaccination. This chain links TRBV14 with TRBJ2-5; 7 bases map to TRBD2. CDR3 sequence: CASSQFAGVREETQYF. CDR3 in DNA: TGTGCCAGCAGCCAGTTTGCGGGAGTTAGGGAAGAGACCCAGTACTTC.